These T cell receptor beta chains were read from a single sample in a study of STAT3 mutations in large granular lymphocyte leukemia. Assay: immunoSEQ multiplex PCR; the TCRdb copy retains only in-frame clones and omits some. The table shows thousands of clones, with about two thirds occurring only once. The sequenced sample consisted of PBMCs. These receptors were collected from a human donor with T large granular lymphocyte leukemia. Some clones in this sample may be carry-over from other donors' samples. Both conserved end residues are part of each CDR3. A D gene is named only where the DNA matches it firmly. Size is stated for part of the rows, as once, few or many counts, or as a class when the clone is expanded.

>TRBV6-5|TRBJ1-5|-|-
CASSFSGRGWPQHF
TGTGCCAGCAGTTTTTCAGGGAGGGGTTGGCCCCAGCATTTT
>TRBV5-4|TRBJ1-2|-|-
CASSGEGYYGYTF
TGTGCCAGCAGCGGGGAGGGGTACTATGGCTACACCTTC
>TRBV5-5|TRBJ1-2|-|-
CASSWADEEGYTF
TGTGCCAGCAGCTGGGCGGACGAGGAGGGCTACACCTTC
>TRBV10-3|TRBJ2-7|TRBD2|-
CAISESGLAGNEQYF
TGTGCCATCAGTGAGTCTGGGCTAGCGGGAAACGAGCAGTACTTC
>TRBV6-6|TRBJ2-7|-|few
CASSYSGSYEQYF
TGTGCCAGCAGTTACTCCGGGTCCTACGAGCAGTACTTC
>TRBV18|TRBJ1-2|-|-
CASSPLAAEGYTF
TGTGCCAGCTCACCACTGGCAGCGGAAGGCTACACCTTC
>TRBV30|TRBJ2-5|-|-
CAGRGPETQYF
TGTGCCGGGCGGGGCCCAGAGACCCAGTACTTC
>TRBV18|TRBJ1-4|-|-
CASSPGGAGEKLFF
TGTGCCAGCTCACCAGGGGGGGCTGGGGAAAAACTGTTTTTT
>TRBV5-1|TRBJ2-5|-|-
CASSFSASAEGETQYF
TGCGCCAGCAGCTTCTCGGCGAGCGCGGAGGGAGAGACCCAGTACTTC
>TRBV5-1|TRBJ2-3|-|-
CASSLGQASTDTQYF
TGCGCCAGCAGCCTCGGGCAGGCGAGCACAGATACGCAGTATTTT
>TRBV30|TRBJ1-1|-|-
CAWSVTSKDAFF
TGTGCCTGGAGTGTTACTAGTAAAGATGCTTTCTTT
>TRBV5-4|TRBJ2-7|TRBD1|-
CASSFDRESYEQYF
TGTGCCAGCAGCTTTGACAGGGAGTCCTACGAGCAGTACTTC
>TRBV1|TRBJ2-5|-|-
CTSSQGKVSQETQYF
TGCACCAGCAGCCAAGGGAAGGTTTCACAAGAGACCCAGTACTTC
>TRBV5-6|TRBJ1-6|-|-
CASNPRGRYSPLHF
TGTGCCAGCAACCCCCGTGGGCGATACTCACCCCTCCACTTT
>TRBV14|TRBJ1-5|-|-
CASSQGGNQPQHF
TGTGCCAGCAGCCAAGGTGGCAATCAGCCCCAGCATTTT
>TRBV30|TRBJ1-5|TRBD1|few
CAWSAPGGNQPQHF
TGTGCCTGGAGTGCCCCAGGGGGGAATCAGCCCCAGCATTTT
>TRBV6-6|TRBJ2-7|-|-
CASSYPPGIPGEQYF
TGTGCCAGCAGTTACCCGCCAGGGATTCCGGGTGAGCAGTACTTC
>TRBV30|TRBJ1-2|TRBD1|-
CAWSVRGQAFYGYTF
TGTGCCTGGAGTGTACGGGGACAGGCCTTCTATGGCTACACCTTC
>TRBV6-6|TRBJ1-5|-|-
CASSSTLSGGNQPQHF
TGTGCCAGCAGTTCGACCCTCTCAGGCGGCAATCAGCCCCAGCATTTT
>TRBV7-9|TRBJ2-7|-|-
CASSLDGTYEQYF
TGTGCCAGCAGCTTAGACGGCACTTACGAGCAGTACTTC
>TRBV7-2|TRBJ1-5|-|-
CASSYANQPQHF
TGTGCCAGCAGCTATGCCAATCAGCCCCAGCATTTT
>TRBV28|TRBJ1-5|-|-
CASSLRGNNQPQHF
TGTGCCAGCAGTTTACGGGGGAACAATCAGCCCCAGCATTTT
>TRBV30|TRBJ1-2|TRBD1|-
CAWSSGTGVDGYTF
TGTGCCTGGAGCAGCGGGACAGGGGTCGATGGCTACACCTTC
>TRBV6-5|TRBJ2-7|-|-
CASSLSGGIHEQYF
TGTGCCAGCAGCCTATCCGGGGGCATCCACGAGCAGTACTTC
>TRBV11-1|TRBJ2-7|TRBD1|-
CASSLGDSYEQYF
TGTGCCAGCAGCTTAGGGGACAGCTACGAGCAGTACTTC
>TRBV5-1|TRBJ1-2|TRBD1|once
CASSSGQITYGYTF
TGCGCCAGCAGCTCGGGACAGATAACCTATGGCTACACCTTC
>TRBV27|TRBJ1-2|-|-
CASRGPGRGYGYTF
TGTGCCAGCAGGGGACCGGGACGGGGCTATGGCTACACCTTC
>TRBV15|TRBJ2-7|-|-
CATSSSREREQYF
TGTGCCACCAGCAGTTCCAGGGAACGCGAGCAGTACTTC
>TRBV5-1|TRBJ1-2|-|-
CASSLGEHYGYTF
TGCGCCAGCAGCTTGGGGGAACACTATGGCTACACCTTC
>TRBV5-4|TRBJ2-5|TRBD2|-
CASSFINWTSGPQETQYF
TGTGCCAGCAGCTTTATTAATTGGACTAGCGGTCCCCAAGAGACCCAGTACTTC
>TRBV6-6|TRBJ2-7|-|-
CASSIRGEQYF
TGTGCCAGCAGCATCCGGGGGGAGCAGTACTTC
>TRBV5-1|TRBJ2-7|-|few
CASSLNPSGEQYF
TGCGCCAGCAGCTTGAACCCCTCGGGCGAGCAGTACTTC
>TRBV5-5|TRBJ2-7|-|-
CASSSEKVEGSYEQYF
TGTGCCAGCAGCTCCGAGAAAGTAGAGGGTTCCTACGAGCAGTACTTC
>TRBV30|TRBJ2-1|-|once
CAWSNGGGGHNEQFF
TGTGCCTGGTCCAACGGAGGGGGGGGTCACAATGAGCAGTTCTTC
>TRBV6-1|TRBJ2-1|-|few
CASSEVSVLSGSYNEQFF
TGTGCCAGCAGTGAAGTTAGCGTGCTATCGGGGTCCTACAATGAGCAGTTCTTC
>TRBV9|TRBJ2-7|TRBD2|-
CARTSGLAGGGYEQYF
TGTGCCAGGACCTCGGGACTAGCGGGAGGTGGATACGAGCAGTACTTC
>TRBV4-2|TRBJ2-7|TRBD1|few
CASSQDTGTGGYEQYF
TGTGCCAGCAGCCAAGATACCGGGACAGGGGGCTACGAGCAGTACTTC
>TRBV21-1|TRBJ2-6|-|-
CASSKVPEKGTGANVLTF
TGTGCCAGCAGCAAAGTCCCTGAAAAGGGGACTGGGGCCAACGTCCTGACTTTC
>TRBV7-9|TRBJ1-3|-|-
CASSYQSPGNTIYF
TGTGCCAGCAGCTATCAGAGCCCTGGAAACACCATATATTTT
>TRBV5-6|TRBJ2-7|-|-
CASSLVRTEQYF
TGTGCCAGCAGCTTGGTAAGGACCGAGCAGTACTTC
>TRBV6-1|TRBJ1-6|-|-
CASSGDTPIASPLHF
TGTGCCAGCAGTGGGGACACTCCAATTGCGTCACCCCTCCACTTT
>TRBV7-9|TRBJ2-7|-|-
CASSSTRVYEQYF
TGTGCCAGCAGCTCTACCAGGGTCTACGAGCAGTACTTC
>TRBV29-1|TRBJ1-1|-|-
CSAGGGSGWNTEAFF
TGCAGCGCCGGAGGGGGTTCAGGGTGGAACACTGAAGCTTTCTTT
>TRBV6-6|TRBJ1-2|-|-
CASSYEGSYGYTF
TGTGCCAGCAGTTACGAGGGTTCCTATGGCTACACCTTC
>TRBV2|TRBJ1-1|-|-
CATSRGGTDSRDEAFF
TGTGCCACCTCAAGGGGCGGTACGGACTCAAGGGACGAAGCTTTCTTT
>TRBV27|TRBJ2-7|-|-
CASSLSVGTSHEQYF
TGTGCCAGCAGTTTAAGTGTAGGGACGTCCCACGAGCAGTACTTC
>TRBV7-9|TRBJ2-4|TRBD2|-
CASSSTRGLDIQYF
TGTGCCAGCAGCTCGACGCGGGGGTTAGACATTCAGTACTTC